Detailed here is one T cell receptor beta chain. These data originate in a study of blood T cell repertoires in COVID-19. As for the study in general: Acute and convalescent COVID-19 specimens originated in the United States, Italy and Spain. T cells, B-cell-depleted T cells, or PBMCs supplied cDNA or gDNA.

Original data processing: Amplified reference gene primers provided the basis for estimating nucleated cell counts. Sequenced by immunoSEQ multiplex PCR; TCRdb stores in-frame clones only, minus some. The D gene and trimming were derived from the DNA, and the V and J assignments and clone size from that table. The table shows under 250,000 clones, with 86% occurring only once. Followed over time, Seattle patients had been enrolled while infection was active. The CDR3 has 13 amino acids. The germline CDR1 and CDR2 sequences are SGHTA and FQGTGA. V was trimmed by 5 bases and J by 7 bases, leaving 11 bases between them.

This TCR derives from a man aged 50 to 60 with COVID-19, enrolled during active disease. Input material: peripheral blood. The chain employs TRBV7-3 and TRBJ2-2; unclear D gene. The CDR3 is CASSPVSLGELFF. The CDR3 DNA sequence: TGTGCCAGCAGCCCGGTGAGCCTCGGGGAGCTGTTTTTT.